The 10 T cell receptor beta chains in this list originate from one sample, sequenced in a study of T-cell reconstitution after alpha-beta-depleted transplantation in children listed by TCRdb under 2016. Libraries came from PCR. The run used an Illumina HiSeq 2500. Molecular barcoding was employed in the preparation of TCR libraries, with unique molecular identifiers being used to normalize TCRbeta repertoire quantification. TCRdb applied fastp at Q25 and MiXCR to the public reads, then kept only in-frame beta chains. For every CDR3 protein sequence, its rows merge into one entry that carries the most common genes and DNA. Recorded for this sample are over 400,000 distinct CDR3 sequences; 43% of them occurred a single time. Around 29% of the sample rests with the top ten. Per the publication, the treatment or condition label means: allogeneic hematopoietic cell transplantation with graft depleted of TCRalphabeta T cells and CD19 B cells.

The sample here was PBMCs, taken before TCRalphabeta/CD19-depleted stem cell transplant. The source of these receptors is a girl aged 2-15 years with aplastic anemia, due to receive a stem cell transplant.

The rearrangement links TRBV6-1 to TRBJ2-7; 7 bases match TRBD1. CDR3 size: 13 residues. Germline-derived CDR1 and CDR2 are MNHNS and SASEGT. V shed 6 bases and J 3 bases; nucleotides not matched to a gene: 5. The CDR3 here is CASRGTEGYEQYF. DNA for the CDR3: TGTGCCAGCAGGGGGACAGAAGGCTACGAGCAGTACTTC.

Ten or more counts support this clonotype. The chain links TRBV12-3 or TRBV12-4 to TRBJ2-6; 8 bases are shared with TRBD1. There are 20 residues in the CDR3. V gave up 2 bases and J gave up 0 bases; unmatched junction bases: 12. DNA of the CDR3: TGTGCCAGCAGTTTACGGAACTCAGGGGGCGCGCTCTCTGGGGCCAACGTCCTGACTTTC. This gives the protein CASSLRNSGGALSGANVLTF.

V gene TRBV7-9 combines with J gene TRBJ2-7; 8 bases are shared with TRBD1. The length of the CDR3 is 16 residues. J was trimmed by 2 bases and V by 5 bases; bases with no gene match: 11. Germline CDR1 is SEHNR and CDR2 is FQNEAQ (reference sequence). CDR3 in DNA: TGTGCCAGCAGCCCATACTTACAGGGGGTTACCTACGAGCAGTACTTC. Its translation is CASSPYLQGVTYEQYF.

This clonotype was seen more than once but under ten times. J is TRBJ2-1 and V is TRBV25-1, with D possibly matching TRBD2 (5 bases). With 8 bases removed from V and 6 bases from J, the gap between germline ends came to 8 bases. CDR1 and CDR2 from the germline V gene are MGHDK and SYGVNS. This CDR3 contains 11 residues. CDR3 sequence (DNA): TGTGCCAGCCAAACTAGCAATGAGCAGTTCTTC. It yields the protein CASQTSNEQFF.

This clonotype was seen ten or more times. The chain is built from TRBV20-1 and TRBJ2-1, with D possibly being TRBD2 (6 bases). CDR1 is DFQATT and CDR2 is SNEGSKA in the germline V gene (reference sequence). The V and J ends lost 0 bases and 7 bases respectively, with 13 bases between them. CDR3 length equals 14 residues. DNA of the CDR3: TGCAGTGCTAGAGATATCGGGAGTTGGAATGAGCAGTTCTTC. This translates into CSARDIGSWNEQFF.

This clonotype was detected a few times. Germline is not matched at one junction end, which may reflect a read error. The CDR3 sequence: CSPRDGLDNEQFF. The CDR3 DNA reads TGCAGTCCTAGAGACGGCCTCGACAATGAGCAGTTCTTC. V gene TRBV20-1 combines with J gene TRBJ2-1; D uncertain. CDR3 length equals 13 residues. CDR1 and CDR2 (germline): DFQATT, SNEGSKA (reference sequence).

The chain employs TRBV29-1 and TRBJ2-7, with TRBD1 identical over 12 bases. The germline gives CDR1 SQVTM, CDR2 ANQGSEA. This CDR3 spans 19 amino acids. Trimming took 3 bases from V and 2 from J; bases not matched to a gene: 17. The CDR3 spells CSVEGYRDRGRSGAYEQYF. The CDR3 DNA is TGCAGCGTTGAGGGCTACCGGGACAGGGGGCGAAGTGGAGCCTACGAGCAGTACTTC.

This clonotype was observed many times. DNA for the CDR3: TGCGCCAGCAGCCGGGGACAGGGGGGAGAAGCTTTCTTT. Its protein product is CASSRGQGGEAFF. The chain couples TRBV4-1 to TRBJ1-1, with 11 bases fitting TRBD1. The CDR3 spans 13 residues. V was clipped by 4 bases and J by 8 bases; unmatched bases: 3. In germline, CDR1 is MGHRA, CDR2 YSYEKL.

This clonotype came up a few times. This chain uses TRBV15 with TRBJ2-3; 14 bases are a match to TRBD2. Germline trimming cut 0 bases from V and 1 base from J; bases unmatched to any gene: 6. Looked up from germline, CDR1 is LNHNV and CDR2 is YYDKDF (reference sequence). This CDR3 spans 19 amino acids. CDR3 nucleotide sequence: TGTGCCACCAGCAGAGAAGGGACTAGCGGGAGCGGGGGCACAGATACGCAGTATTTT. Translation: CATSREGTSGSGGTDTQYF.

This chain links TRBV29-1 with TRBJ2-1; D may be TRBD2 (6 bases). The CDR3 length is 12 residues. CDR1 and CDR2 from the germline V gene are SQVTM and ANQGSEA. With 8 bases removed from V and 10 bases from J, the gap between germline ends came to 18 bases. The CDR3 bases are TGCAGCTCGGGAGTGGGAGCCGAAGAGCAGTTCTTC. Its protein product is CSSGVGAEEQFF.